This TCR beta chain is from a study of blood T cell repertoires in COVID-19. For the study at large: Sample material is recorded as cDNA or gDNA derived from T cells, B-cell-depleted T cells, or PBMCs.

Seattle's cohort entered during active infection and was followed longitudinally. The length of the CDR3 is 18 residues. The V gene end was trimmed by 4 bases and the J gene end by 5 bases; junction bases not matched to a gene: 17. Germline loops: CDR1 LNHDA, CDR2 SQIVND (reference sequence). Profiled with immunoSEQ multiplex PCR; TCRdb holds only in-frame clones, not every one. There are roughly 290,000 clones in the sample; 80% to 85% occur only once, and 15% to 18% lies in the top ten. Sequencing was performed on peripheral blood. The chain has TRBV19 and TRBJ2-1, with 7 bases identical to TRBD1. The clonotype originates from a person aged 70 to 85 with COVID-19, enrolled during active disease. The CDR3 bases are TGTGCCAGTAGTAAGGGTAGGGGGCTCTTGAGTTACAACAATGAGCAGTTCTTC. It translates to CASSKGRGLLSYNNEQFF. The complete variable domain, with remaining parts taken from reference TRBV19 and TRBJ2-1, reads DGGITQSPKYLFRKEGQNVTLSCEQNLNHDAMYWYRQDPGQGLRLIYYSQIVNDFQKGDIAEGYSVSREKKESFPLTVTSAQKNPTAFYLCASSKGRGLLSYNNEQFFGPGTRLTVL.